Given below is one TCR beta chain in context. The V gene's germline CDR1 is SQVTM and CDR2 ANQGSEA. The ends were cut back, 1 base at V and 4 bases at J, with 13 bases in the middle. The CDR3 runs 14 residues. The data were produced by immunoSEQ multiplex PCR, yet TCRdb's version contains in-frame clones alone and is incomplete. The profile shows about 14,000 clones, about nine tenths of them singletons. This sample is drawn from a study of T cell changes during pregnancy in multiple sclerosis. The V call is TRBV29-1, the J call TRBJ1-2; weak D call: TRBD1 (5 bases). The source is a female donor with multiple sclerosis, enrolled in a pregnancy study. This specimen consisted of CD8+ T cells from peripheral blood mononuclear cells, obtained in the first trimester of pregnancy. Written as DNA, the CDR3 is TGCAGCGTTGAAGGAGGGGACTTACTCTATGGCTACACCTTC. Residues: CSVEGGDLLYGYTF. The full variable domain, in which reference TRBV29-1 and TRBJ1-2 provide the parts outside the CDR3, is SAVISQKPSRDICQRGTSLTIQCQVDSQVTMMFWYRQQPGQSLTLIATANQGSEATYESGFVIDKFPISRPNLTFSTLTVSNMSPEDSSIYLCSVEGGDLLYGYTFGSGTRLTVV.